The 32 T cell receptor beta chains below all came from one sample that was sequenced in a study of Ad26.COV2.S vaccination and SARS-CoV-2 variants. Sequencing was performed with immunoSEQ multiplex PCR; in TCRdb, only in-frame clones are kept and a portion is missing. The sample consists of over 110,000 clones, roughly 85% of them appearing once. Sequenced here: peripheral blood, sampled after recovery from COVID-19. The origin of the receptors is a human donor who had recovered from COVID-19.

The CDR3 sequence: CASSLVHGGTRTASEQYF. For the CDR3, the DNA is TGCGCCAGCAGCTTGGTTCACGGCGGGACTAGGACGGCCAGCGAGCAGTACTTC. The V call is TRBV5-1, the J call TRBJ2-7, with 8 nucleotides matching TRBD2. The germline V gene has CDR1 SGHRS and CDR2 YFSETQ. The CDR3 extends over 18 amino acids. J gave up 6 bases and V 0 bases, and 17 bases lay outside the gene matches.

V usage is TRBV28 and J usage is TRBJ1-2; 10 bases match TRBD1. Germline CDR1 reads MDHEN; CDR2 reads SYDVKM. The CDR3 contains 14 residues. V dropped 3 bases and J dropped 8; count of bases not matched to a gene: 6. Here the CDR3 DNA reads TGTGCCAGCAGTTTCCGAGACAGGGGGCGAGGCTACACCTTC. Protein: CASSFRDRGRGYTF.

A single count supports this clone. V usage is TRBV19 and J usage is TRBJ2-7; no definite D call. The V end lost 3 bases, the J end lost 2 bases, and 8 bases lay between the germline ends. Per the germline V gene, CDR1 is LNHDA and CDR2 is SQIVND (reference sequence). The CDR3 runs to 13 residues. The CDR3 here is CASSISVTYEQYF. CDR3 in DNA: TGTGCCAGTAGTATTTCTGTTACCTACGAGCAGTACTTC. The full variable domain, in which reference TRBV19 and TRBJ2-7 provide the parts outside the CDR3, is DGGITQSPKYLFRKEGQNVTLSCEQNLNHDAMYWYRQDPGQGLRLIYYSQIVNDFQKGDIAEGYSVSREKKESFPLTVTSAQKNPTAFYLCASSISVTYEQYFGPGTRLTVT.

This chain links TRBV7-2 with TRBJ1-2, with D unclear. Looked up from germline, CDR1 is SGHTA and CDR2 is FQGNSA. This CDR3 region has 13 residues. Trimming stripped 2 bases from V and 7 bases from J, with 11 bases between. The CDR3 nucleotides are TGTGCCAGCAGCTTAACTCTTAGTTTTGGCTACACCTTC. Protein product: CASSLTLSFGYTF.

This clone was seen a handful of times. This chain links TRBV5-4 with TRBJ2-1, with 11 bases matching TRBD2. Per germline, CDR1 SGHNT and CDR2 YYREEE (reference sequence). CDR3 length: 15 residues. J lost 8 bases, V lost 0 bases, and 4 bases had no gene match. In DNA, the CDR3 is TGTGCCAGCAGCTTGGTAGCGGGGGGGACCGATGAGCAGTTCTTC. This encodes CASSLVAGGTDEQFF.

CDR3 DNA sequence: TGTGCCAGCAGCTTCGGGGTACGACAAGAGACCCAGTACTTC. Its translation: CASSFGVRQETQYF. V gene TRBV7-9 combines with J gene TRBJ2-5; D is possibly TRBD2 (5 bases). Germline CDR1 reads SEHNR; CDR2 reads FQNEAQ (reference sequence). The CDR3 is made up of 14 amino acids. V lost 3 bases, J lost 2 bases, and 10 bases lay in between. Supplemented by reference TRBV7-9 and TRBJ2-5, the full variable domain reads DTGVSQNPRHKITKRGQNVTFRCDPISEHNRLYWYRQTLGQGPEFLTYFQNEAQLEKSRLLSDRFSAERPKGSFSTLEIQRTEQGDSAMYLCASSFGVRQETQYFGPGTRLLVL.

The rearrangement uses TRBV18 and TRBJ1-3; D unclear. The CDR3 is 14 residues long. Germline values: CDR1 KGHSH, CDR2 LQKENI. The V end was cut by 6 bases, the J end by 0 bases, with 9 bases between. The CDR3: CASSPQASGNTIYF. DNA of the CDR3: TGTGCCAGCTCCCCCCAGGCCTCTGGAAACACCATATATTTT.

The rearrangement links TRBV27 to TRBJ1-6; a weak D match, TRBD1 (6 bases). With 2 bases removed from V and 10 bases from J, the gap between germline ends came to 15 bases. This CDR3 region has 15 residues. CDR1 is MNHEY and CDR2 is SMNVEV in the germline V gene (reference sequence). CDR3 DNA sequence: TGTGCCAGCAGTTTAATCAGAGTAGGGGGGTCACCCCTCCACTTT. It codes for CASSLIRVGGSPLHF.

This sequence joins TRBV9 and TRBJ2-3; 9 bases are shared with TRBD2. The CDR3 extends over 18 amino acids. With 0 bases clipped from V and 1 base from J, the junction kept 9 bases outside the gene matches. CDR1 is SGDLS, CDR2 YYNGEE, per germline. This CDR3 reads CASSVGGRSGGRTDTQYF. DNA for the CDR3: TGTGCCAGCAGCGTAGGAGGAAGGAGCGGGGGGCGCACAGATACGCAGTATTTT.

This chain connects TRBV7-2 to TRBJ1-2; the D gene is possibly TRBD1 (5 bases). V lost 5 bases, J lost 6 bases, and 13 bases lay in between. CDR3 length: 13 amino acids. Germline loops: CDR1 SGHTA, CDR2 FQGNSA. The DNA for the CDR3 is TGTGCCAGCAGCCAGATAAGGGGTCATGGCTACACCTTC. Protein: CASSQIRGHGYTF.

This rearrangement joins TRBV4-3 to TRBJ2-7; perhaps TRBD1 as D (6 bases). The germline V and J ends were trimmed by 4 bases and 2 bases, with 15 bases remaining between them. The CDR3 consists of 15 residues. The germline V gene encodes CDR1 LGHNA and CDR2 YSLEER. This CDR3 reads CASSRKQGAPYEQYF. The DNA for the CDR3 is TGCGCCAGCAGCCGAAAACAGGGAGCTCCCTACGAGCAGTACTTC.

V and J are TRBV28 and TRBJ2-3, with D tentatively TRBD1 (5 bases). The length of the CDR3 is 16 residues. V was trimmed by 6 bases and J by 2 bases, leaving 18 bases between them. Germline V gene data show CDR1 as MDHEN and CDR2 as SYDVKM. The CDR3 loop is CASSPLGREHTDTQYF. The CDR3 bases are TGTGCCAGCAGCCCATTGGGCAGGGAACACACAGATACGCAGTATTTT.

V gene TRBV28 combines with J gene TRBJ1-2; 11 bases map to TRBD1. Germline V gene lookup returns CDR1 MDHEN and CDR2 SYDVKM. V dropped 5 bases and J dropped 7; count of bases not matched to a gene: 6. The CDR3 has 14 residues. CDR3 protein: CASSPWTGGSGYTF. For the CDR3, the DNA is TGTGCCAGCAGTCCTTGGACAGGGGGCTCTGGCTACACCTTC.

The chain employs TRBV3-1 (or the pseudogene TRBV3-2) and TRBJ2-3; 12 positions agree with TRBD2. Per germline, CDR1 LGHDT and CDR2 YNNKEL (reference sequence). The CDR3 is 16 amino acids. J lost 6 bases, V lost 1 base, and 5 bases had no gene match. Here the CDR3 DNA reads TGTGCCAGCAGCCAAGCTAGCGGGGGGGCAGCCGATACGCAGTATTTT. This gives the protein CASSQASGGAADTQYF.

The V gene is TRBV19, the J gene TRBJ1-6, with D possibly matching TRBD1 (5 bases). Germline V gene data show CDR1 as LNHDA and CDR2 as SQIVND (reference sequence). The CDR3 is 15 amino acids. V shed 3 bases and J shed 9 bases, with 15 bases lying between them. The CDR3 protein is CASSIDGFGASPLHF. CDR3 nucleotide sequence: TGTGCCAGTAGTATCGATGGGTTTGGGGCTTCACCCCTCCACTTT.

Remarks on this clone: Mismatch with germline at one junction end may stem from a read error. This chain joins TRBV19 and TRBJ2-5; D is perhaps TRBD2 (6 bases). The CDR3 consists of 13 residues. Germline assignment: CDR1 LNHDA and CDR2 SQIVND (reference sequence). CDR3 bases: TGTGCCAGTAGTATAGATCTAAGCGGGCCCCCCAACTTC. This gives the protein CASSIDLSGPPNF.

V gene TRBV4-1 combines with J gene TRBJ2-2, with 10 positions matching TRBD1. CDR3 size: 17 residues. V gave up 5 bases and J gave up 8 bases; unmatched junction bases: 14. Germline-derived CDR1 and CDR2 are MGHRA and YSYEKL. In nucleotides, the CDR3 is TGCGCCAGCAGCGGGCCCGCCCCGGGACAGGGGTTAGGGGAGCTGTTTTTT. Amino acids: CASSGPAPGQGLGELFF.

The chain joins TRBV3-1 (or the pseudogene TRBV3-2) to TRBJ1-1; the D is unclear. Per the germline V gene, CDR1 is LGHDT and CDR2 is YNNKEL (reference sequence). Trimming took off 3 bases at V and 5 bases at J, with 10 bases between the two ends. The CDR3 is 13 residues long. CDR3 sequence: CASSHNGPTEAFF. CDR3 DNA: TGTGCCAGCAGCCATAACGGTCCGACTGAAGCTTTCTTT.

The chain's CDR3 is CASSLGPNNYGYTF. The CDR3 DNA reads TGCGCCAGCAGCTTGGGGCCGAATAACTATGGCTACACCTTC. V is TRBV5-1 and J is TRBJ1-2; D unclear. The germline V gene has CDR1 SGHRS and CDR2 YFSETQ. This CDR3 is built from 14 residues. Deletions cut 0 bases from V and 1 base from J, with 7 bases between.

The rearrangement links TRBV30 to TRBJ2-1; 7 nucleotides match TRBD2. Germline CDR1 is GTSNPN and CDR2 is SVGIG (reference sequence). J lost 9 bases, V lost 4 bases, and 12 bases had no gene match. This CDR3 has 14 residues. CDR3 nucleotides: TGTGCCTGGAAGTCGGGGGGTAGCCTTAGTGAGCAGTTCTTC. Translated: CAWKSGGSLSEQFF.

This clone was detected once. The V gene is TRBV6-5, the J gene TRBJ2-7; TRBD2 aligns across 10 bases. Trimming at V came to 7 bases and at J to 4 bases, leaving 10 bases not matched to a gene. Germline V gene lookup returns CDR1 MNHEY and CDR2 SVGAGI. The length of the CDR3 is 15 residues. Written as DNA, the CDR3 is TGTGCCAGCATATATAGCGGGGGGTCGAGTTACGAGCAGTACTTC. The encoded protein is CASIYSGGSSYEQYF.

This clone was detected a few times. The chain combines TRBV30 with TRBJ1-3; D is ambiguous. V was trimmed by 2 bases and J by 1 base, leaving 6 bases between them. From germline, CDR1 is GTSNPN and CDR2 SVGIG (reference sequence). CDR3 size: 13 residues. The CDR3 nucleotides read TGTGCCTGGAGTATCGGTTCTGGAAACACCATATATTTT. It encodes CAWSIGSGNTIYF.

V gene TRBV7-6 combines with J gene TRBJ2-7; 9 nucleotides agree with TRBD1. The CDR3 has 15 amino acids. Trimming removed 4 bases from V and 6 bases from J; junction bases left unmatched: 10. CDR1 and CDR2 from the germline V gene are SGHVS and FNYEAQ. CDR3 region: CASSSFLQGAGEQYF. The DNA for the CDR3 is TGTGCCAGCAGCTCTTTCTTACAGGGGGCAGGCGAGCAGTACTTC.

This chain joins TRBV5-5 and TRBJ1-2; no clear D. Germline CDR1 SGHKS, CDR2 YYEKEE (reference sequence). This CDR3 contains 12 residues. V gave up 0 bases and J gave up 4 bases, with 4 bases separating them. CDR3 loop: CASSLDSYGYTF. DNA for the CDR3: TGTGCCAGCAGCTTGGACAGCTATGGCTACACCTTC.

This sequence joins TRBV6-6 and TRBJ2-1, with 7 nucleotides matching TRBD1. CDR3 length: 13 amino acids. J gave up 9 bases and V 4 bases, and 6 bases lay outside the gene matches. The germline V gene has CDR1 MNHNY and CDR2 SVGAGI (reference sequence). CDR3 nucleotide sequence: TGTGCCAGCAGTTTGTACAGGGGTAGTGAGCAGTTCTTC. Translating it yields CASSLYRGSEQFF.

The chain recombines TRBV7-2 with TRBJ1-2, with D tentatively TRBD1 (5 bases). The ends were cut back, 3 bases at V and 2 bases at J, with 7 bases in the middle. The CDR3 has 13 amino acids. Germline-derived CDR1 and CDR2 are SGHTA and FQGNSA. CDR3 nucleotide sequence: TGTGCCAGCAGCTTTGGGGGGAACTATGGCTACACCTTC. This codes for CASSFGGNYGYTF.

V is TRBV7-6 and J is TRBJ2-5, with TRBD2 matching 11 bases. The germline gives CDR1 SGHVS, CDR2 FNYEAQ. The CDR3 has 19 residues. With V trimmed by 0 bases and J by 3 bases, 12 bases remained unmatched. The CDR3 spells CASSLAVLAGGPSKETQYF. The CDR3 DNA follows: TGTGCCAGCAGCTTAGCAGTCCTAGCGGGGGGCCCATCCAAAGAGACCCAGTACTTC.

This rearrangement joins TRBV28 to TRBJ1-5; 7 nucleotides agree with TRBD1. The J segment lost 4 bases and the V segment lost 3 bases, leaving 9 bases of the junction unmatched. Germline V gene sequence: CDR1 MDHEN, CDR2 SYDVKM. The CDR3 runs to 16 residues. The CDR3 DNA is TGTGCCAGCAGTTTGCTCGGGACAGCTGGAAATCAGCCCCAGCATTTT. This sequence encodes CASSLLGTAGNQPQHF.

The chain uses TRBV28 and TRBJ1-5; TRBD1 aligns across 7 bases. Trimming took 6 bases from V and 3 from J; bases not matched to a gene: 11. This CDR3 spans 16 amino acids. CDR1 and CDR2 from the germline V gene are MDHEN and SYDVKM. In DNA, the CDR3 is TGTGCCAGCAGACTAAAGCTCGGGACAGACAATCAGCCCCAGCATTTT. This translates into CASRLKLGTDNQPQHF.

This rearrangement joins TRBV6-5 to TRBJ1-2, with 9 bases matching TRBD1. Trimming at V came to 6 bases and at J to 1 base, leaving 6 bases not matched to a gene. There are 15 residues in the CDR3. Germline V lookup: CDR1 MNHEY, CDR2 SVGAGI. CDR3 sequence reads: CASRPGQGSNYGYTF. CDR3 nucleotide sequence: TGTGCCAGCAGACCCGGACAGGGGAGTAACTATGGCTACACCTTC.

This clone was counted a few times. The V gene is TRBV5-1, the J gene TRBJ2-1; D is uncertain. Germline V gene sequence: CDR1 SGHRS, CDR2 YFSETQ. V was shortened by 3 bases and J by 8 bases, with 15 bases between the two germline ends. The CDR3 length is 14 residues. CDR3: CASSSSGRRDEQFF. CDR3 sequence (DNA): TGCGCCAGCAGCTCATCGGGCCGTAGGGATGAGCAGTTCTTC.

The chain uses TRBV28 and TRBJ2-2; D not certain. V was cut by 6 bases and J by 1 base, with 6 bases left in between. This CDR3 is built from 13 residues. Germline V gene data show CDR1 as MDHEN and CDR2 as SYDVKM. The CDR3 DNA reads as TGTGCCAGCAGGACGGTGAACACCGGGGAGCTGTTTTTT. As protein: CASRTVNTGELFF.